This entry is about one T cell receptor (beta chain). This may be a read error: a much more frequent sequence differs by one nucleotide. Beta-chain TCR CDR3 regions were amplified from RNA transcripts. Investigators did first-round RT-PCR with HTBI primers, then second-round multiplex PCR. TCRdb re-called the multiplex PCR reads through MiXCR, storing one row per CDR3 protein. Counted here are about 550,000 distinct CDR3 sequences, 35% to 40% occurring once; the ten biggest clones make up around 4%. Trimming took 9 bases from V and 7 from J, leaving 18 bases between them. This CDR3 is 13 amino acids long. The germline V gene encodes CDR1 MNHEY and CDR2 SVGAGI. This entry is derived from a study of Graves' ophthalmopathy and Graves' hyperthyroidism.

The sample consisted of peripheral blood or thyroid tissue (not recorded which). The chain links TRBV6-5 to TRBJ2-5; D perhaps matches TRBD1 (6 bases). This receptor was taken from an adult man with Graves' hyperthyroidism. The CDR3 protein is CASQWTAEGTQYF. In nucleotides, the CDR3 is TGTGCCAGTCAATGGACAGCGGAAGGGACCCAGTACTTC.